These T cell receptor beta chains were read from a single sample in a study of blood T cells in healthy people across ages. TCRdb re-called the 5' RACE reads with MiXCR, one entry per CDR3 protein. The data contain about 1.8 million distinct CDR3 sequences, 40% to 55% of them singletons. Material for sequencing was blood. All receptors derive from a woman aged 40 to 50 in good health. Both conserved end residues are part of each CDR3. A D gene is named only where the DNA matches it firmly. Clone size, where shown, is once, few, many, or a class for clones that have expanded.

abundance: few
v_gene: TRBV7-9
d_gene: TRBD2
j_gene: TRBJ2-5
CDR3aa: CASSHPLAGDNPRETQYF
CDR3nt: TGTGCCAGCAGTCATCCACTAGCGGGGGACAACCCCCGTGAGACCCAGTACTTC

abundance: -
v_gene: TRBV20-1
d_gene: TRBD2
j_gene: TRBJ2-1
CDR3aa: CSARDASGVTYNEQFF
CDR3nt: TGCAGTGCTAGAGACGCCAGCGGGGTCACGTACAATGAGCAGTTCTTC

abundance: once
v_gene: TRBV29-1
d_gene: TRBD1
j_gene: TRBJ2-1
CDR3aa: CSVDFDRGPYNEQFF
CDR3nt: TGCAGCGTTGACTTCGACAGGGGGCCCTACAATGAGCAGTTCTTC

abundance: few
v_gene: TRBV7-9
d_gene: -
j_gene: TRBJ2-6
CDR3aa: CASSFPGTNNYSGANVLTF
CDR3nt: TGTGCCAGCAGCTTCCCCGGGACAAATAACTACTCTGGGGCCAACGTCCTGACTTTC

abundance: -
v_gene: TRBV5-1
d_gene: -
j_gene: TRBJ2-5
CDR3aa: CASSSTLAGDTPEETQYF
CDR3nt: TGCGCCAGCAGCTCTACCCTGGCGGGGGACACTCCCGAAGAGACCCAGTACTTC

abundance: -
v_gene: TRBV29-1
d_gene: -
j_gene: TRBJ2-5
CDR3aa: CSGHDRNQETQYF
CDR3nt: TGCAGCGGGCACGACAGGAATCAAGAGACCCAGTACTTC

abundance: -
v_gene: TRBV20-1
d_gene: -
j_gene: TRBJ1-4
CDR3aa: CSARRQDSNEKLFF
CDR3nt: TGCAGTGCTAGACGCCAGGACAGTAATGAAAAACTGTTTTTT

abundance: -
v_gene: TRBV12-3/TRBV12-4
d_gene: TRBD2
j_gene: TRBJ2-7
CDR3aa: CASSVRLAGNYEQYF
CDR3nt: TGTGCCAGCAGTGTACGACTAGCGGGGAACTACGAGCAGTACTTC

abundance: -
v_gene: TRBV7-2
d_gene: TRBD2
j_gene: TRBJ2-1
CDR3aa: CASSLLLAGRGREQFF
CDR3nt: TGTGCCAGCAGCTTATTACTAGCGGGGCGGGGTCGGGAGCAGTTCTTC

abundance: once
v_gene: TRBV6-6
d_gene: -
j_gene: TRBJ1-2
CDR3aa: CASSRVPGSYHGYTF
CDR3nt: TGTGCCAGCAGCCGAGTTCCGGGGAGCTATCATGGCTACACCTTC

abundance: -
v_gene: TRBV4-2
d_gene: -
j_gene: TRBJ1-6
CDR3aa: CASSQADRGVWSPLHF
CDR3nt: TGTGCCAGCAGCCAAGCGGACAGAGGGGTCTGGTCACCCCTCCACTTT

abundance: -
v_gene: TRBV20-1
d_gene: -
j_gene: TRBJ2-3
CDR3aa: CSAKMNTDTQYF
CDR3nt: TGCAGTGCTAAGATGAACACAGATACGCAGTATTTT

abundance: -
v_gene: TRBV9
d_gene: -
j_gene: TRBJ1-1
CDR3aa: CANSAETSWTEAFF
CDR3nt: TGTGCCAACAGCGCCGAAACAAGTTGGACTGAAGCTTTCTTT

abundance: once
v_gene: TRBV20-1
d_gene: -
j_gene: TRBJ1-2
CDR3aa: CSARDPGIGEGYTF
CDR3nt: TGCAGTGCTAGAGATCCGGGGATAGGCGAGGGCTACACCTTC

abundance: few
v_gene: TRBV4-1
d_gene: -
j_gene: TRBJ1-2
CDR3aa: CASSQPYGTNYGYTF
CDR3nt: TGCGCCAGCAGCCAACCTTATGGGACTAACTATGGCTACACCTTC

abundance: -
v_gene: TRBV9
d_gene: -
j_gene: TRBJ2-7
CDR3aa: CASSGTNNERYF
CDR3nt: TGTGCCAGCAGCGGAACGAACAATGAGCGGTACTTC

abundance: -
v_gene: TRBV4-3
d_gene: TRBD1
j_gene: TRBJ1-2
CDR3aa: CASSQDLTGGGYGYTF
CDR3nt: TGCGCCAGCAGCCAAGATCTGACAGGGGGCGGCTATGGCTACACCTTC

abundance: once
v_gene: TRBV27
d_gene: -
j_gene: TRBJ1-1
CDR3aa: CASSTEAQREAFF
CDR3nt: TGTGCCAGCAGCACCGAAGCTCAGCGTGAAGCTTTCTTT

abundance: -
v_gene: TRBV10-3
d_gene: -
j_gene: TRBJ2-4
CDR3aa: CAISESEGVAKNIQYF
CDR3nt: TGTGCCATCAGTGAGTCGGAGGGGGTAGCCAAAAACATTCAGTACTTC

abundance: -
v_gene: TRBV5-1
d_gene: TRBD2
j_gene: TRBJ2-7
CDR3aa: CASSWDSSGENEQYF
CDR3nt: TGCGCCAGCAGCTGGGATTCTAGCGGGGAAAATGAGCAGTACTTC

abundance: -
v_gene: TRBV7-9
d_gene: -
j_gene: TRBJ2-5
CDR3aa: CVSSHTGVWDEQYF
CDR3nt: TGTGTCAGCAGCCACACTGGGGTCTGGGATGAGCAGTACTTC

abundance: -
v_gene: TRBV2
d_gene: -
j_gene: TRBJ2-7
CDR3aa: CASSERFTEQYF
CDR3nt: TGTGCCAGCAGTGAGCGGTTTACCGAGCAGTACTTC

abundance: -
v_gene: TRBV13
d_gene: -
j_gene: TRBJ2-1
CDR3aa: CASSPRTGQWEQFF
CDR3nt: TGTGCCAGCAGCCCACGGACCGGCCAATGGGAGCAGTTCTTC

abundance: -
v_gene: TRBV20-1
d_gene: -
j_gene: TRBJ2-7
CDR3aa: CSATGSASYNEQYF
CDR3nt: TGCAGTGCCACCGGCTCAGCATCCTACAATGAGCAGTACTTC

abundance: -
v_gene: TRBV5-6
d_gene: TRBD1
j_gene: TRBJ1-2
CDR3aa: CASSVDREHFGYTF
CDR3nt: TGTGCCAGCAGCGTGGACAGGGAGCACTTTGGCTACACCTTC

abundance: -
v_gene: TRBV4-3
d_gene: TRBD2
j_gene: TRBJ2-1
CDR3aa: CASSRGGGSSYNEQFF
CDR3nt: TGCGCCAGCAGCCGCGGCGGGGGGAGCTCCTACAATGAGCAGTTCTTC

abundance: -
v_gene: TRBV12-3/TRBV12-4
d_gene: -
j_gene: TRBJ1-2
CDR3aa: CASSSDEIYGYTF
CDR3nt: TGTGCCAGCAGTTCGGACGAGATCTATGGCTACACCTTC

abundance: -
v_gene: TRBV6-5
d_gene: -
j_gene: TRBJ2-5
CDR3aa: CASSYGAQSGLQETQYF
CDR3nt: TGTGCCAGCAGTTACGGGGCGCAGTCGGGATTACAAGAGACCCAGTACTTC

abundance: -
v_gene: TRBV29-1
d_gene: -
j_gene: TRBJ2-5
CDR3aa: CSVDPQGSTDEQYF
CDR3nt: TGCAGCGTTGATCCCCAGGGAAGTACGGATGAGCAGTACTTC

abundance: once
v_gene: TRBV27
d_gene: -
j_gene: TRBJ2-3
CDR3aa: CASSLSGGRFTDTQYF
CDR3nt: TGTGCCAGCAGTTTATCGGGGGGGCGCTTCACAGATACGCAGTATTTT

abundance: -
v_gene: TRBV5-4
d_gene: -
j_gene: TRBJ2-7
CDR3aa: CASSLKGVGEQYF
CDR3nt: TGTGCCAGCAGCTTGAAGGGTGTGGGCGAGCAGTACTTC

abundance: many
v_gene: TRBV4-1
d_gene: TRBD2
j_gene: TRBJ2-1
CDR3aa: CASTPRASGTYNEQFF
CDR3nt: TGCGCCAGCACCCCAAGGGCTAGCGGTACCTACAATGAGCAGTTCTTC

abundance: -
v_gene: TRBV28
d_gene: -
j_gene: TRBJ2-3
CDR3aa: CASSFAGAADTQYF
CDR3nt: TGTGCCAGCAGCTTCGCGGGGGCCGCAGATACGCAGTATTTT

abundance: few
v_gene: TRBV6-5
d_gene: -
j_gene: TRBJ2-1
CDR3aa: CASSRGRDEQFF
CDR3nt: TGTGCCAGCAGCCGCGGCCGCGATGAGCAGTTCTTC

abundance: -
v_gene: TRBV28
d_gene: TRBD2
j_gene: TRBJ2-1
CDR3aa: CASSPPSGGAREQFF
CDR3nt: TGTGCCAGCAGTCCCCCTAGCGGGGGGGCTCGTGAGCAGTTCTTC

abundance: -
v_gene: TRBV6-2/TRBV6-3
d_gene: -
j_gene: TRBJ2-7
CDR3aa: CASSYSKGGYEQYF
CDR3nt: TGTGCCAGCAGTTACTCGAAGGGGGGCTACGAGCAGTACTTC